This T cell receptor beta chain was identified in a study of blood T cell repertoires in COVID-19. On the study more broadly: COVID-19 samples, acute and convalescent, were from the United States, Italy and Spain. From T cells, B-cell-depleted T cells, or PBMCs came the material, which was cDNA or gDNA.

Assignments of participants to cohorts depended upon their own reported clinical history. The CDR3 consists of 16 residues. V lost 5 bases and J lost 0, with 14 bases in between. CDR1 is SGHTA and CDR2 is FQGNSA in the germline V gene. Sequencing was performed with immunoSEQ multiplex PCR; in TCRdb, only in-frame clones are kept and a portion is missing. The sample shows around 250,000 clones, 65% to 90% of them seen only once. The TCR originated in a woman between 50 and 59 years old with acute COVID-19. Sequenced material: PBMCs or T cells enriched from blood (not recorded which). The chain is built from TRBV7-2 and TRBJ1-3; possibly TRBD1 for D (6 bases). The CDR3 region has the DNA TGTGCCAGCAGCCTAGGGACACCGAGCTCTGGAAACACCATATATTTT. It yields the protein CASSLGTPSSGNTIYF.